This T cell receptor beta chain was recovered during a study of beta chain features in type 1 diabetes. Study overall: The patient and healthy donor groups were comparable for age, gender and cell yields. The number of sorted cells examined across all samples was under 140,000,000. Findings of the study overall: Moderate yet significant TCRB CDR3 shortening was seen in Type 1 diabetes patients in all four CD4+ subsets.

The germline V gene has CDR1 MNHEY and CDR2 SMNVEV (reference sequence). The CDR3 loop spans 15 amino acids. V was cut by 1 base and J by 1 base, with 10 bases left in between. Investigators reverse transcribed all isolated RNA, so they sequenced expressed TCRB transcripts. It was found that naive, central memory and regulatory T cell samples averaged roughly 3.6 million reads. Generated by immunoSEQ multiplex PCR, the TCRdb table keeps only in-frame clones and is missing some. The data contain 600,000 or so clones, over 13% of them singletons. Concerning this clone itself: What it binds is not known.

This receptor was identified in a young man with type 1 diabetes. The specimen was naive CD4+ T cells from blood. The chain has TRBV27 and TRBJ1-1; D is perhaps TRBD1 (6 bases). CDR3 sequence reads: CASSLWGQQNTEAFF. Written as DNA, the CDR3 is TGTGCCAGCAGTTTATGGGGACAACAGAACACTGAAGCTTTCTTT.